This is a list of T cell receptor beta chains from one sample in a study of Ad26.COV2.S vaccination and SARS-CoV-2 variants. Only in-frame clones appear in the TCRdb table, and some are missing; sequencing was by immunoSEQ multiplex PCR. The sample shows about 480,000 clones, 70% to 90% of them seen only once. The source material was peripheral blood, sampled in a trial of Ad26.COV2.S vaccine versus placebo. The source is a person between 18 and 60 years old who received the Ad26.COV2.S COVID-19 vaccine or a placebo. Each CDR3 is given with its conserved first and last residue. The D gene is left open where the match is weak. Clone size is shown for a subset of rows, as once, few, many or a class of expanded clone.

j_gene: TRBJ2-3
d_gene: TRBD2
v_gene: TRBV5-6
abundance: NA
CDR3nt: TGTGCCAGCAGCATGGACTTAGCGGGGGGCACAGATACGCAGTATTTT
CDR3aa: CASSMDLAGGTDTQYF

j_gene: TRBJ2-7
d_gene: NA
v_gene: TRBV30
abundance: once
CDR3nt: TGTGCCTGGGACACCACAGGCTGGGAGCAGTACTTC
CDR3aa: CAWDTTGWEQYF

j_gene: TRBJ2-3
d_gene: NA
v_gene: TRBV5-1
abundance: NA
CDR3nt: TGCGCCAGCAGCCCCCAGGGGAATACGCAGTATTTT
CDR3aa: CASSPQGNTQYF

j_gene: TRBJ2-3
d_gene: NA
v_gene: TRBV30
abundance: NA
CDR3nt: TGTGCCTGGGAAAATCGGTTGGCGCAGTATTTT
CDR3aa: CAWENRLAQYF

j_gene: TRBJ1-1
d_gene: TRBD1
v_gene: TRBV7-2
abundance: NA
CDR3nt: TGTGCCAGCAGCTACAGGGGGCCTGGGACTGAAGCTTTCTTT
CDR3aa: CASSYRGPGTEAFF

j_gene: TRBJ1-2
d_gene: NA
v_gene: TRBV16
abundance: NA
CDR3nt: TGTGCCAGCAGCCAACTTCAGGGCTATGGCTACACCTTC
CDR3aa: CASSQLQGYGYTF

j_gene: TRBJ2-2
d_gene: NA
v_gene: TRBV4-2
abundance: NA
CDR3nt: TGTGCCAGCAGCCAAACGCCGACAGGCCGGGCCACCGGGGAGCTGTTTTTT
CDR3aa: CASSQTPTGRATGELFF

j_gene: TRBJ1-4
d_gene: NA
v_gene: TRBV19
abundance: NA
CDR3nt: TGTGCCAGTAGTTCCTCGGGAGCCCATGAAAAACTGTTTTTT
CDR3aa: CASSSSGAHEKLFF

j_gene: TRBJ2-3
d_gene: NA
v_gene: TRBV9
abundance: NA
CDR3nt: TGTGCCAGCAGAGGGGACCCGGGGGATACGCAGTATTTT
CDR3aa: CASRGDPGDTQYF

j_gene: TRBJ1-1
d_gene: NA
v_gene: TRBV7-2
abundance: few
CDR3nt: TGTGCCAGCAGCCAGGCAGTGAACACTGAAGCTTTCTTT
CDR3aa: CASSQAVNTEAFF

j_gene: TRBJ2-4
d_gene: NA
v_gene: TRBV29-1
abundance: NA
CDR3nt: TGCAGCGTCGGATTAGCCAAAAACATTCAGTACTTC
CDR3aa: CSVGLAKNIQYF

j_gene: TRBJ2-7
d_gene: TRBD2
v_gene: TRBV5-4
abundance: NA
CDR3nt: TGTGCCAGCAGCTTAGGAGCGGGAGGGCCGTCGGTCGAGCAGTACTTC
CDR3aa: CASSLGAGGPSVEQYF